This T cell receptor beta chain stems from a study of blood T cell repertoires in COVID-19. The CDR3 runs 13 residues. V trimming: 2 bases; J trimming: 7 bases; junction bases outside the gene matches: 6. CDR1 and CDR2 (germline): GTSNPN, SVGIG (reference sequence). Only a few counts were recorded for this clone. Measured with immunoSEQ multiplex PCR; TCRdb has only the in-frame clones, and not every one. The sample gives tens of thousands of clones, around 90% of which show up once; over 9% is in the top ten. Input material: peripheral blood. The chain couples TRBV30 to TRBJ1-2, with 8 bases fitting TRBD1. This clonotype was sampled from a human donor with acute or convalescent COVID-19. The donor label of this sample is uncertain. The CDR3 is CAWSPRGQAGYTF. The DNA of the CDR3 is TGTGCCTGGAGTCCCAGGGGACAGGCTGGCTACACCTTC.